The 8 T cell receptor beta chains listed next were all sequenced from one sample in a study of shared clonotypes between healthy human individuals. Naive CD8 cells comprised CD45RO-negative, CCR7-positively selected cells, excluding terminally differentiated effector memory CD45RA+ cells. Here immunoSEQ multiplex PCR was the method, and the copy in TCRdb shows in-frame clones only, minus some. Of some 580,000 clones listed, roughly 98% are singletons. The sequenced sample was naive CD8+ T cells sorted from blood. These receptors were collected from a man aged 25 to 45 in good health.

This chain links TRBV14 with TRBJ2-1; 10 positions match TRBD2. The V and J ends lost 4 bases and 4 bases, in that order; junction bases with no gene match: 4. This CDR3 has 15 residues. Germline assignment: CDR1 SGHDN and CDR2 FVKESK. The CDR3 DNA reads as TGTGCCAGCAGCCCGATAGCGGGAGGTTACAATGAGCAGTTCTTC. This translates into CASSPIAGGYNEQFF. Full variable domain (rest looked up from reference TRBV14 and TRBJ2-1): EAGVTQFPSHSVIEKGQTVTLRCDPISGHDNLYWYRRVMGKEIKFLLHFVKESKQDESGMPNNRFLAERTGGTYSTLKVQPAELEDSGVYFCASSPIAGGYNEQFFGPGTRLTVL.

The chain recombines TRBV27 with TRBJ2-1, with 8 bases that match TRBD2. The CDR3 totals 15 residues. Germline values: CDR1 MNHEY, CDR2 SMNVEV (reference sequence). The ends lost 5 bases at V and 3 bases at J; junction bases unmatched: 6. CDR3 region: CASSRGLGNYNEQFF. The CDR3 coding sequence is TGTGCCAGCAGTAGGGGACTAGGGAACTACAATGAGCAGTTCTTC.

This clone was picked up one time. This chain joins TRBV27 and TRBJ2-2, with TRBD2 identical over 9 bases. Germline CDR1 is MNHEY and CDR2 is SMNVEV (reference sequence). Trimming at V came to 6 bases and at J to 5 bases, leaving 7 bases not matched to a gene. The CDR3 has 15 amino acids. In DNA, the CDR3 is TGTGCCAGCAGGCTAGCGGGACTTTGGACCGGGGAGCTGTTTTTT. Translated, it gives CASRLAGLWTGELFF.

The chain links TRBV6-4 to TRBJ2-7, with TRBD2 matching 7 bases. Looked up from germline, CDR1 is MRHNA and CDR2 is SNTAGT. Trimming removed 9 bases from V and 4 bases from J; junction bases left unmatched: 21. The CDR3 has 17 residues. CDR3 protein: CARESSTRELRTYEQYF. CDR3 in DNA: TGTGCCAGGGAATCCTCCACGCGGGAGCTTCGAACGTACGAGCAGTACTTC.

J is TRBJ1-2 and V is TRBV6-1; the D is unclear. V was trimmed by 3 bases and J by 4 bases, leaving 9 bases between them. Looked up from germline, CDR1 is MNHNS and CDR2 is SASEGT. The CDR3 has 13 amino acids. The CDR3 spells CASSDTGVYGYTF. CDR3 sequence (DNA): TGTGCCAGCAGTGATACCGGAGTCTATGGCTACACCTTC.

The chain links TRBV27 to TRBJ2-7; 7 bases fit TRBD1. V dropped 2 bases and J dropped 4; count of bases not matched to a gene: 5. Germline CDR1 and CDR2: MNHEY and SMNVEV (reference sequence). This CDR3 is built from 14 residues. CDR3 sequence reads: CASSLKGAIYEQYF. The CDR3 DNA sequence: TGTGCCAGCAGTTTAAAGGGGGCGATTTACGAGCAGTACTTC.

This chain uses TRBV18 with TRBJ2-7; 7 bases fit TRBD1. V trimming: 3 bases; J trimming: 4 bases; junction bases outside the gene matches: 9. This CDR3 has 15 amino acids. CDR1 KGHSH and CDR2 LQKENI come from the germline V gene. DNA of the CDR3: TGTGCCAGCTCACCTTTTGACAGGGTTGATTACGAGCAGTACTTC. Translated: CASSPFDRVDYEQYF.

The chain recombines TRBV27 with TRBJ2-7, with no clear D. The germline V gene has CDR1 MNHEY and CDR2 SMNVEV (reference sequence). The V end was cut by 7 bases, the J end by 0 bases, with 16 bases between. The CDR3 extends over 15 amino acids. The DNA for the CDR3 is TGTGCCAGCACCCTCACTTCAATTAGCTCCTACGAGCAGTACTTC. Protein sequence: CASTLTSISSYEQYF.